The clone carrying this TCR beta chain was found many times. The data were obtained in a study of early T cells in non-severe SARS-CoV-2 infection. Looking at the study overall: Sequenced bulk RNA came from whole blood that was unsorted, and chains were unpaired.

Individual cDNA molecules each received unique molecular identifiers attached to them. One entry per CDR3 protein results from TCRdb running MiXCR on the 5' RACE reads. The data show over 25,000 distinct CDR3 sequences, 8.5% to 10% seen once. Germline values: CDR1 LGHDT, CDR2 YNNKEL (reference sequence). CDR3 length: 13 amino acids. After removal of 4 bases from V and 2 bases from J, the junction contained 1 base not matched to a gene. This TCR was recovered from an adult who was a healthcare worker with PCR-confirmed SARS-CoV-2 infection or an uninfected control (not recorded which). The chain links TRBV3-1 to TRBJ1-2; TRBD1 agrees at 7 bases. Material: whole blood. The CDR3 DNA follows: TGTGCCAGCAGCCGAGGGGGCAACTATGGCTACACCTTC. This sequence encodes CASSRGGNYGYTF.